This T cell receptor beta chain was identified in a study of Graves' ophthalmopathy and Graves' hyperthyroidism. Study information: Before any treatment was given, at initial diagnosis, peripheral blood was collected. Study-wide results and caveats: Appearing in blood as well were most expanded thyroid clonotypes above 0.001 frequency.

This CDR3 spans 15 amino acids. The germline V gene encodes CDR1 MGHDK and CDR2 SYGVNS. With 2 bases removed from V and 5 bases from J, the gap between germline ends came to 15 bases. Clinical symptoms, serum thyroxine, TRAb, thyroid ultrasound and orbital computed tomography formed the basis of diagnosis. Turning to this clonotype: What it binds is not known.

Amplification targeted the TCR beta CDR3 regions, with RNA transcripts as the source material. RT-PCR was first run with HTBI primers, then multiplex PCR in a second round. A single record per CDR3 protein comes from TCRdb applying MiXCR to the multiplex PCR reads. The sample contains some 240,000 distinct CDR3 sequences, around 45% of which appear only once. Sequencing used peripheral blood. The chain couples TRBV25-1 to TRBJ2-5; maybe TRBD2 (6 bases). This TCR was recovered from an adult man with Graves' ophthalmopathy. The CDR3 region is CASSETRRVMETQYF. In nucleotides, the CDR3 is TGTGCCAGCAGTGAAACTAGGAGGGTTATGGAGACCCAGTACTTC.